This TCR beta chain originates from a study of shared T cell receptors in the human thymus. This CDR3 has 15 amino acids. V lost 2 bases, J lost 3 bases, and 2 bases stayed unmatched. Per germline, CDR1 MNHNS and CDR2 SASEGT. Only in-frame clones appear in the TCRdb table, and some are missing; sequencing was by immunoSEQ multiplex PCR. The data contain about 710,000 clones, 87% of them singletons. These data are also associated with another study on human thymus T cells. That study adds: Donors were healthy Finnish infants having corrective surgery for congenital heart defects. Thymus tissue was removed during corrective cardiac surgery. Thymic and blood repertoires showed apparently biased V and J gene usage.

This chain joins TRBV6-1 and TRBJ1-3; 9 bases map to TRBD1. The receptor was isolated from a boy in the first two years of life with a congenital heart defect. Sequencing was carried out using thymocytes. The CDR3 loop reads CASSEKGQGGNTIYF. The CDR3 region has the DNA TGTGCCAGCAGTGAAAAGGGACAGGGTGGAAACACCATATATTTT.